This T cell receptor (beta chain) comes out of a study of blood T cell repertoires in COVID-19. The repertoire was sequenced with immunoSEQ multiplex PCR; TCRdb's copy has only in-frame clones and lacks some. The sample lists over 80,000 clones; roughly 76% were seen once. V lost 0 bases and J 8 bases, leaving 10 bases between the germline ends. The CDR3 runs 13 residues. Germline CDR1 and CDR2: MGHRA and YSYEKL. The clonotype originates from a woman aged 45-59 years with acute or convalescent COVID-19. The V call is TRBV4-1, the J call TRBJ1-2; TRBD1 is a possible D gene (6 bases). Specimen: peripheral blood. For the CDR3, the DNA is TGCGCCAGCAGCCAAGATACAGGACAGGGCTACACCTTC. Translated, it gives CASSQDTGQGYTF.